This TCR beta chain stems from a study of blood T cell repertoires in COVID-19. CDR1 is ENHRY and CDR2 is SYGVKD in the germline V gene. This CDR3 has 13 amino acids. Trimming took 3 bases from V and 14 from J; bases not matched to a gene: 9. Original processing notes: From reference gene primer amplification, estimates of nucleated cell counts were derived. Sequencing used immunoSEQ multiplex PCR; TCRdb keeps in-frame clones, though not all of them. Clone size and V and J calls were adopted from that table, with D and trimming inferred from the DNA. The sample contains approximately 270,000 clones, around 93% of which appear only once. The cohort comprised adults aged roughly 18 to 100 years residing in 20 to 30 US areas.

V and J are TRBV10-3 and TRBJ2-4; 8 bases align to TRBD1. Source material: PBMCs or T cells enriched from blood (not recorded which). The TCR comes from a man aged 35-49 years who had been exposed to COVID-19. CDR3 DNA sequence: TGTGCCATCAGTGAAAACCCCAGGGGGCGGGAGTACTTC. Its protein is CAISENPRGREYF.